This is a list of T cell receptor beta chains from one sample in a study of cytomegalovirus exposure and HLA in healthy donors. Clones were read by immunoSEQ multiplex PCR, and TCRdb kept only the in-frame ones, dropping some. The sample carries under 170,000 clones, about four fifths recorded once. Material for sequencing was PBMCs. The receptor source for this set is a human donor in good health. CDR3s include the opening cysteine and the closing phenylalanine or tryptophan. Each record gives: V gene, clone size, J gene, D gene, CDR3 protein, CDR3 DNA. D genes are given only for firm matches. Only part of the rows carry a size: once, few, many, or a class if the clone is expanded.

>TRBV19|.|TRBJ1-1|TRBD1
CASIVTGGPEAFF
TGTGCCAGTATTGTGACAGGGGGACCTGAAGCTTTCTTT
>TRBV2|few|TRBJ1-5|TRBD1
CASSKTGDMGPQHF
TGTGCCAGCAGTAAGACAGGGGATATGGGGCCCCAGCATTTT
>TRBV5-1|.|TRBJ1-4|TRBD1
CASSFHRDRGRGDEKLFF
TGCGCCAGCAGCTTTCATCGGGACAGGGGGCGCGGGGACGAAAAACTGTTTTTT
>TRBV30|.|TRBJ2-7|.
CAWSKAYRGQRGITTKGSYEQYF
TGTGCCTGGAGTAAGGCTTACCGGGGACAAAGGGGAATTACAACTAAGGGGTCCTACGAGCAGTACTTC
>TRBV7-2|once|TRBJ2-1|TRBD2
CASRQTSGGGSYNEQFF
TGTGCCAGCAGACAGACTAGCGGGGGAGGCTCCTACAATGAGCAGTTCTTC
>TRBV6-5|.|TRBJ1-5|.
CASSKFKLNPWPQHF
TGTGCCAGCAGTAAGTTTAAACTGAACCCATGGCCCCAGCATTTT
>TRBV11-2|.|TRBJ2-1|.
CASSLDRGSGINEQFF
TGTGCCAGCAGCTTAGATCGTGGTAGCGGAATTAATGAGCAGTTCTTC
>TRBV7-9|.|TRBJ1-1|.
CASSLVRGHGPIFF
TGTGCCAGCAGCTTAGTACGGGGACACGGGCCTATATTCTTT
>TRBV4-3|.|TRBJ2-1|TRBD2
CASSQDLTSGNEQFF
TGCGCCAGCAGCCAAGACTTGACTAGCGGGAATGAGCAGTTCTTC
>TRBV7-8|.|TRBJ1-4|TRBD1
CASSSPPGQGHEKLFF
TGTGCCAGCAGCTCCCCCCCGGGACAGGGTCACGAAAAACTGTTTTTT
>TRBV2|.|TRBJ1-2|TRBD1
CASRDDRQGAEGYTF
TGTGCCAGCAGAGACGATCGACAGGGGGCCGAAGGCTACACCTTC
>TRBV27|once|TRBJ1-1|.
CASSLSFEGAFF
TGTGCCAGCAGTTTATCGTTTGAGGGAGCTTTCTTT
>TRBV4-1|.|TRBJ2-2|.
CASSQRGGGSYTGELFF
TGCGCCAGCAGCCAAAGAGGAGGGGGCAGCTACACCGGGGAGCTGTTTTTT
>TRBV30|.|TRBJ1-1|.
CACTVIGPEAFF
TGTGCCTGTACTGTCATTGGGCCTGAAGCTTTCTTT
>TRBV15|.|TRBJ2-7|TRBD1
CATSTTGKTYEQYF
TGTGCCACCAGCACGACAGGGAAAACCTACGAGCAGTACTTC
>TRBV28|few|TRBJ2-1|TRBD2
CATYSGGAEQFF
TGTGCCACCTATAGCGGGGGGGCCGAACAGTTCTTC
>TRBV5-4|few|TRBJ2-5|TRBD2
CASSLASGGKETQYF
TGTGCCAGCAGCTTGGCCAGCGGGGGAAAAGAGACCCAGTACTTC
>TRBV7-9|few|TRBJ2-1|TRBD2
CASSSIAGVAYNEQFF
TGTGCCAGCAGCAGTATAGCGGGAGTAGCCTACAATGAGCAGTTCTTC
>TRBV10-3|.|TRBJ2-1|TRBD2
CAIRTSGGDEQFF
TGTGCCATCAGGACTAGCGGGGGAGATGAGCAGTTCTTC
>TRBV27|.|TRBJ1-2|TRBD1
CASSLAGTGDGYPF
TGTGCCAGCAGTCTCGCCGGGACAGGGGATGGCTACCCCTTC
>TRBV5-6|.|TRBJ1-2|.
CASSLRVRDLRGYTF
TGTGCCAGCAGCTTGAGGGTGAGGGATTTACGGGGCTACACCTTC
>TRBV10-2|.|TRBJ2-2|.
CASNQGTGELFF
TGCGCCAGCAACCAGGGGACCGGGGAGCTGTTTTTT
>TRBV27|once|TRBJ2-5|TRBD2
CASSSPSGSGKETQYF
TGTGCCAGCAGTTCGCCTAGCGGGAGTGGAAAAGAGACCCAGTACTTC
>TRBV5-6|.|TRBJ1-3|.
CASSTWRGRDAGNTIYF
TGTGCCAGCAGCACCTGGAGAGGGCGGGATGCTGGAAACACCATATATTTT
>TRBV7-9|.|TRBJ1-1|.
CASSLSGGPPEAFF
TGTGCCAGCAGCTTATCCGGGGGTCCGCCTGAAGCTTTCTTT
>TRBV10-3|.|TRBJ1-2|TRBD1
CAISESTGRYSGYTF
TGTGCCATCAGTGAGTCGACAGGGAGGTATTCTGGCTACACCTTC
>TRBV30|.|TRBJ1-1|TRBD1
CAWRKRQGLNTEAFF
TGTGCCTGGAGGAAAAGACAGGGCCTGAACACTGAAGCTTTCTTT
>TRBV9|.|TRBJ2-7|TRBD1
CASSVPPDRGRLYEQYF
TGTGCCAGCAGCGTCCCCCCAGACAGGGGGCGCTTGTACGAGCAGTACTTC
>TRBV27|.|TRBJ2-7|TRBD2
CASSSTPASGSYEQYF
TGTGCCAGCAGTTCGACTCCCGCTAGCGGGTCCTACGAGCAGTACTTC
>TRBV18|.|TRBJ1-4|.
CASSLGQLDEKLFF
TGTGCCAGCTCACTAGGACAACTGGATGAAAAACTGTTTTTT
>TRBV9|few|TRBJ2-3|.
CASSVESLPSGTQYF
TGTGCCAGCAGCGTCGAGAGCTTACCTTCAGGGACGCAGTATTTT
>TRBV2|.|TRBJ2-1|.
CASSVQGQGEQFF
TGTGCCAGCAGTGTACAGGGCCAAGGTGAGCAGTTCTTC
>TRBV6-5|.|TRBJ2-5|TRBD2
CASGWGTSDRETQYF
TGTGCCAGCGGCTGGGGGACTAGCGATAGGGAGACCCAGTACTTC
>TRBV30|.|TRBJ1-2|.
CAWYPSNYGYTF
TGTGCCTGGTATCCTTCTAACTATGGCTACACCTTC
>TRBV7-2|.|TRBJ2-7|TRBD2
CASSPSGRYEQYF
TGTGCCAGCAGCCCCAGCGGGAGATACGAGCAGTACTTC
>TRBV29-1|.|TRBJ2-1|TRBD2
CSAATSDYNEQFF
TGCAGCGCCGCGACTAGCGACTACAATGAGCAGTTCTTC
>TRBV27|.|TRBJ1-1|.
CASSLRGNTEAFF
TGTGCCAGCAGTTTACGGGGGAACACTGAAGCTTTCTTT
>TRBV30|once|TRBJ1-2|.
CAWSVPGQLTPDYGYTF
TGTGCCTGGAGTGTACCTGGACAGCTTACACCAGACTATGGCTACACCTTC
>TRBV7-9|.|TRBJ1-4|.
CASSYFGEKLFF
TGTGCCAGCAGCTATTTCGGGGAAAAACTGTTTTTT
>TRBV7-3|.|TRBJ2-2|TRBD2
CASSLTGTSETNTGELFF
TGTGCCAGCAGCTTGACCGGGACTAGCGAAACGAACACCGGGGAGCTGTTTTTT
>TRBV5-1|.|TRBJ2-3|TRBD1
CASRIQGLDSDTQYF
TGCGCCAGCCGTATACAGGGGTTGGACTCAGATACGCAGTATTTT
>TRBV6-1|.|TRBJ1-1|TRBD1
CASSDMGQMNTEAFF
TGTGCCAGCAGTGACATGGGACAGATGAACACTGAAGCTTTCTTT
>TRBV6-1|.|TRBJ2-2|TRBD2
CASSEREGTGAGELFF
TGTGCCAGCAGTGAGCGGGAGGGCACTGGGGCCGGGGAGCTGTTTTTT
>TRBV5-1|.|TRBJ2-1|.
CASVASSGGSYNEQFF
TGCGCCAGCGTGGCGTCCAGCGGAGGTTCCTACAATGAGCAGTTCTTC
>TRBV28|.|TRBJ1-3|.
CASSLGVIGNTIYF
TGTGCCAGCAGTCTAGGGGTCATCGGAAACACCATATATTTT
>TRBV5-4|once|TRBJ1-2|.
CASASGANSGYTF
TGTGCCAGCGCATCAGGGGCGAACAGTGGCTACACCTTC
>TRBV29-1|.|TRBJ1-3|.
CSVVSSRARNTIYF
TGCAGCGTTGTCTCTTCCAGGGCTAGAAACACCATATATTTT
>TRBV19|.|TRBJ1-1|TRBD1
CASRTGVLTEAFF
TGTGCCAGTAGGACAGGGGTTCTGACTGAAGCTTTCTTT
>TRBV27|.|TRBJ2-1|TRBD2
CASSWTSGTMFF
TGTGCCAGCAGTTGGACTAGCGGGACCATGTTCTTC
>TRBV11-3|.|TRBJ2-1|TRBD2
CASSLGGGGSNEQFF
TGTGCCAGCAGCTTAGGCGGCGGGGGGAGCAATGAGCAGTTCTTC
>TRBV19|few|TRBJ2-1|TRBD2
CASSPWASGIGDEQFF
TGTGCCAGTAGTCCCTGGGCTAGCGGGATCGGCGATGAGCAGTTCTTC
>TRBV6-6|.|TRBJ2-7|.
CASSYSPDYPYEQYF
TGTGCCAGCAGTTACTCTCCAGATTATCCCTACGAGCAGTACTTC
>TRBV9|.|TRBJ2-2|TRBD2
CASSVVGTSPTGELFF
TGTGCCAGCAGCGTAGTCGGGACTAGTCCCACCGGGGAGCTGTTTTTT
>TRBV7-2|.|TRBJ2-1|.
CASSLWSSDNEQFF
TGTGCCAGCAGCTTATGGTCGAGCGACAATGAGCAGTTCTTC
>TRBV5-1|.|TRBJ1-1|TRBD1
CASSLGGQVLTEAFF
TGCGCCAGCAGCTTGGGAGGACAGGTCCTCACTGAAGCTTTCTTT
>TRBV25-1|once|TRBJ1-4|.
CASSTPGELFF
TGTGCCAGCAGTACCCCGGGAGAACTGTTTTTT